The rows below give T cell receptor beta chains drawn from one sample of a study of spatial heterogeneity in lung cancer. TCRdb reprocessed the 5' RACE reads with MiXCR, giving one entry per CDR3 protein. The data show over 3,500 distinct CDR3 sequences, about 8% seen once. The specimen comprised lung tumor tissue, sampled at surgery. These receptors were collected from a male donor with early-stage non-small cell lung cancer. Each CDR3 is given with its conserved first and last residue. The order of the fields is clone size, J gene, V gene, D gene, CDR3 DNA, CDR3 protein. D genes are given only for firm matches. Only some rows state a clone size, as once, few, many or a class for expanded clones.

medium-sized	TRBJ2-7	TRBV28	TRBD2	TGTGCCAGCACCCCGGGACTAGCGGTATACGAGCAGTACTTC	CASTPGLAVYEQYF
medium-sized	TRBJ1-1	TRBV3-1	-	TGTGCCAGCAGCCTCCGACACACTGAAGCTTTCTTT	CASSLRHTEAFF
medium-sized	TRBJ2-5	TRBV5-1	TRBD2	TGCGCCAGCACGGCGGGGGGCGCCAACCAAGAGACCCAGTACTTC	CASTAGGANQETQYF
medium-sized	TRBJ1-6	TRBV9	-	TGTGCCAGCAGCGTAGGGAGGGCCGGAGGTTCACCCCTCCACTTT	CASSVGRAGGSPLHF
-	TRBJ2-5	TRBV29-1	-	TGCAGCGCCTCTGCCGGCTGGAAAGAGACCCAGTACTTC	CSASAGWKETQYF
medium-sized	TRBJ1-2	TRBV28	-	TGTGCCAGCAGTTTGATTACAGGGATCTATGGCTACACCTTC	CASSLITGIYGYTF
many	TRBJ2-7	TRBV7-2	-	TGTGCCAGCAGCTCCGCCGACAGAACCTACGAGCAGTACTTC	CASSSADRTYEQYF
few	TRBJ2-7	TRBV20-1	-	TGCAGTGCTAAGGGAGGAGGGTCCTACGAGCAGTACTTC	CSAKGGGSYEQYF
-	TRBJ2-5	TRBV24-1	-	TGTGCCACCAGTGACCGGGATTCAGCGGCGGAGACCCAGTACTTC	CATSDRDSAAETQYF
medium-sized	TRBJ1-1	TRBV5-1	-	TGCGCCAGCAGAGTTACAGGGATAGGTCGGACTGAAGCTTTCTTT	CASRVTGIGRTEAFF
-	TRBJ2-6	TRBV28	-	TGTGCCAGCAGTTTTGAGGGTTTGGGTGGGGCCAACGTCCTGACTTTC	CASSFEGLGGANVLTF
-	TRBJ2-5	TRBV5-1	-	TGCGCCAGCAGCTCCCAAGAGACCCAGTACTTC	CASSSQETQYF
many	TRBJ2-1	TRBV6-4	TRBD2	TGTGCCAGCAGTGCAGCGGGGGGGGCCTACAATGAGCAGTTCTTC	CASSAAGGAYNEQFF
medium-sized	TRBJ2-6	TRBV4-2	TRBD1	TGTGCCAGCAGCCAAAACAGGGGGCCCGGGGCCAACGTCCTGACTTTC	CASSQNRGPGANVLTF
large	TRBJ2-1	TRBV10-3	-	TGTGCCATATCGGGACTTCCAAGGGAGCAGTTCTTC	CAISGLPREQFF
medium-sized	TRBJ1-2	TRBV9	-	TGTGCCAGCAGCTCTCGACGGCAGGGACGGAAGAACTATGGCTACACCTTC	CASSSRRQGRKNYGYTF
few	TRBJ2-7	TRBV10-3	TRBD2	TGTGCCATCAGGCAGCGGGACGCCTACGAGCAGTACTTC	CAIRQRDAYEQYF
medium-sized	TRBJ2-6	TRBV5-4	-	TGTGCCAGCAGCTTGGATGGGGTCCCTGGGGCCAACGTCCTGACTTTC	CASSLDGVPGANVLTF
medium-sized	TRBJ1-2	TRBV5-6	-	TGTGCCAGCAGCTTGCGGGCCAACTATGGCTACACCTTC	CASSLRANYGYTF
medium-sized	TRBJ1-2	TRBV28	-	TGTGCCAGCAGTTCGTCTCCTGGACAGCACTATGGCTACACCTTC	CASSSSPGQHYGYTF
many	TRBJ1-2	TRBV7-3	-	TGTGCCAGCAGCTCACAACTGACAGGAGGGGACGGCTACACCTTC	CASSSQLTGGDGYTF
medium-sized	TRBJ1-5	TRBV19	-	TGTGCCAGTAGTATGGGTAATAGCAATCAGCCCCAGCATTTT	CASSMGNSNQPQHF
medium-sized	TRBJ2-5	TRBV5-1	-	TGCGCCAGCAGCTTGGTTGGCGTCGGGGAAGAGACCCAGTACTTC	CASSLVGVGEETQYF
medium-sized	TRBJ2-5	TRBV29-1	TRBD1	TGCAGCGGGCAGACAGGGACCCTCGTAAAGACCCAGTACTTC	CSGQTGTLVKTQYF
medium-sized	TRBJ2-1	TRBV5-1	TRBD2	TGCGCCAGCTTCCCCGGGACTAGCGGTCACAATGAGCAGTTCTTC	CASFPGTSGHNEQFF
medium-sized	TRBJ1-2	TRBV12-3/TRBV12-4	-	TGTGCCAGCAGTTTAGGGGCAGGGAGAGGCTACACCTTC	CASSLGAGRGYTF
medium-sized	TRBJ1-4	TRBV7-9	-	TGTGCCAGCAGCCCGACCGGGGTAAACGATGAAAAACTGTTTTTT	CASSPTGVNDEKLFF
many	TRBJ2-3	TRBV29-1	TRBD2	TGCAGCGGTACTAGCGGGGGGGTCACAGATACGCAGTATTTT	CSGTSGGVTDTQYF
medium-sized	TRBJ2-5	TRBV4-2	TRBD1	TGTGCCAGCAGCCAAGGGACAGGGGATCAAGAGACCCAGTACTTC	CASSQGTGDQETQYF
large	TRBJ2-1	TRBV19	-	TGTGCCAGTAGTTCATCGGGTTACAATGAGCAGTTCTTC	CASSSSGYNEQFF
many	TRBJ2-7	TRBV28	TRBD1	TGTGCCAGCAGTTCAACCGGGACAGGGGACCCCTACGAGCAGTACTTC	CASSSTGTGDPYEQYF
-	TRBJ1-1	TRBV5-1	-	TGCGCCAGCAGCCCCCGACAGACGACTTTGAACACTGAAGCTTTCTTT	CASSPRQTTLNTEAFF
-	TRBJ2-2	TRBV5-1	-	TGCGCCAGCAGCATGTTAGCGTCTTCGAACACCGGGGAGCTGTTTTTT	CASSMLASSNTGELFF
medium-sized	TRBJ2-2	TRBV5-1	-	TGCGCCAGCAGAGTTTTGCTGACGGACACCGGGGAGCTGTTTTTT	CASRVLLTDTGELFF
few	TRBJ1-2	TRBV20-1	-	TGCAGTGCCCCGATGGCAGGGGCTAACTATGGCTACACCTTC	CSAPMAGANYGYTF
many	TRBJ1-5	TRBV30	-	TGTGTCTGGAGCGGTGGAGGTAGTCAGCCCCAGCATTTT	CVWSGGGSQPQHF